A single sample is the source of the 8 T cell receptor beta chains below, sequenced in a study of blood T cell repertoires in COVID-19. Some clones are missing from TCRdb's copy, which holds only in-frame ones; the method was immunoSEQ multiplex PCR. The data hold about 270,000 clones, with roughly 86% observed a single time. Material for sequencing was peripheral blood. The receptors stem from a man aged 40-55 years with active or convalescent COVID-19.

The chain carries TRBV6-5 and TRBJ2-5; D unclear. Germline V gene data show CDR1 as MNHEY and CDR2 as SVGAGI. V was cut by 0 bases and J by 2 bases, with 7 bases left in between. This CDR3 has 14 residues. The chain's CDR3 is CASSYSAQQETQYF. The CDR3 region has the DNA TGTGCCAGCAGTTACTCTGCTCAGCAAGAGACCCAGTACTTC.

The V call is TRBV24-1, the J call TRBJ2-1; 11 nucleotides agree with TRBD1. With 4 bases clipped from V and 3 bases from J, the junction kept 4 bases outside the gene matches. The CDR3 has 16 residues. CDR1 is KGHDR and CDR2 is SFDVKD in the germline V gene. In DNA, the CDR3 is TGTGCCACCAGTGACTCCGGGACAGGGGGCTACAATGAGCAGTTCTTC. This encodes CATSDSGTGGYNEQFF.

V and J are TRBV6-5 and TRBJ1-4; 7 nucleotides align to TRBD1. Trimming removed 4 bases from V and 1 base from J; junction bases left unmatched: 6. Germline values: CDR1 MNHEY, CDR2 SVGAGI. This CDR3 is 16 amino acids long. CDR3 in amino acids: CASSLSGGGTNEKLFF. The CDR3 nucleotides read TGTGCCAGCAGTTTATCAGGGGGTGGAACTAATGAAAAACTGTTTTTT.

The CDR3 region has the DNA TGCGCCAGCAGCTTGTGGGGGGAATCCCAAGAGACCCAGTACTTC. Translated, it gives CASSLWGESQETQYF. V usage is TRBV5-1 and J usage is TRBJ2-5; maybe TRBD2 (6 bases). The V end was cut by 1 base, the J end by 1 base, with 11 bases between. In germline, CDR1 is SGHRS, CDR2 YFSETQ. The CDR3 runs 15 residues. The entire variable domain, with the rest obtained from reference TRBV5-1 and TRBJ2-5, is as follows: KAGVTQTPRYLIKTRGQQVTLSCSPISGHRSVSWYQQTPGQGLQFLFEYFSETQRNKGNFPGRFSGRQFSNSRSEMNVSTLELGDSALYLCASSLWGESQETQYFGPGTRLLVL.

The chain joins TRBV14 to TRBJ1-2, with TRBD1 identical over 10 bases. The CDR3 loop spans 16 amino acids. Trimming at V came to 1 base and at J to 7 bases, leaving 9 bases not matched to a gene. The germline gives CDR1 SGHDN, CDR2 FVKESK. In nucleotides, the CDR3 is TGTGCCAGCAGCCAAGTCCTGGGACAGGGGTTAGTTGGCTACACCTTC. Residues: CASSQVLGQGLVGYTF.

As for this clone: Other nucleotide sequences from this sample produce the same CDR3. The rearrangement joins TRBV7-8 to TRBJ2-5; no firm D call. Trimming stripped 5 bases from V and 5 bases from J, with 6 bases between. This CDR3 region has 11 residues. Per germline, CDR1 SGHVS and CDR2 FQNEAQ. CDR3 coding DNA: TGTGCCAGCAGCCCCAGGGAGACCCAGTACTTC. Encoded protein: CASSPRETQYF.

This chain links TRBV19 with TRBJ1-2; 8 nucleotides match TRBD1. The V and J ends lost 3 bases and 8 bases, in that order; junction bases with no gene match: 14. Germline V CDR1 and CDR2: LNHDA, SQIVND (reference sequence). There are 16 residues in the CDR3. CDR3 nucleotide sequence: TGTGCCAGTAGTATCCTCCGGACAGGGCGCTCCGTGGGCTACACCTTC. This gives the protein CASSILRTGRSVGYTF. The variable domain in full, with the rest retrieved from reference TRBV19 and TRBJ1-2, is DGGITQSPKYLFRKEGQNVTLSCEQNLNHDAMYWYRQDPGQGLRLIYYSQIVNDFQKGDIAEGYSVSREKKESFPLTVTSAQKNPTAFYLCASSILRTGRSVGYTFGSGTRLTVV.

The chain combines TRBV29-1 with TRBJ2-6; no firm D call. Trimming pared 4 bases from V and 1 base from J, leaving 5 bases between. The germline gives CDR1 SQVTM, CDR2 ANQGSEA. This CDR3 contains 13 residues. CDR3 in amino acids: CSVGASGANVLTF. The CDR3 DNA follows: TGCAGCGTTGGCGCATCTGGGGCCAACGTCCTGACTTTC.